Listed below are T cell receptor beta chains from one sample, sequenced in a study of technical replicates of blood from a handful of donors. Here immunoSEQ multiplex PCR was the method, and the copy in TCRdb shows in-frame clones only, minus some. Of about 81,000 clones detected, 80% to 90% appear once; the ten largest clones hold roughly 4%. The source material was PBMCs. Every receptor here comes from a human donor in good health. Some clones in this sample may be carry-over from other donors' samples. The CDR3 runs from the conserved cysteine through the conserved F or W. D genes are given only for firm matches. The size of a clone is reported for some rows only, either as once, few or many, or as a class for expanded clones.

DNA: TGTGCCAGCGGAGGGACAGCGGCTAACTATGGCTACACCTTC
CDR3: CASGGTAANYGYTF
D: -
size: -
V: TRBV21-1
J: TRBJ1-2

DNA: TGTGCCAGCAGCTTACGACAGGCTGGGAAAGAGACCCAGTACTTC
CDR3: CASSLRQAGKETQYF
D: -
size: -
V: TRBV7-9
J: TRBJ2-5

DNA: TGTGCCAGTAGCACAGACAGGGCTTCTGGAAACACCATATATTTT
CDR3: CASSTDRASGNTIYF
D: TRBD1
size: -
V: TRBV19
J: TRBJ1-3

DNA: TGTGCCAGCAGCTTGGACAGGGGAATTTTGGAGACCCAGTACTTC
CDR3: CASSLDRGILETQYF
D: TRBD1
size: -
V: TRBV5-8
J: TRBJ2-5

DNA: TGTGCCAGCAGCTTGGTGACAGACTCCTACGAGCAGTACTTC
CDR3: CASSLVTDSYEQYF
D: -
size: -
V: TRBV7-2
J: TRBJ2-7

DNA: TGTGCCAGCAGTCCCACCCCGGGCTACGAGCAGTACTTC
CDR3: CASSPTPGYEQYF
D: -
size: once
V: TRBV9
J: TRBJ2-7

DNA: TGTGCCAGTAACAGGGGGGGGAACACGAGGGTAACTGAAGCTTTCTTT
CDR3: CASNRGGNTRVTEAFF
D: TRBD1
size: -
V: TRBV19
J: TRBJ1-1

DNA: TGTGCCAGCAGTCGACCAGGAGGGACTGAAGCTTTCTTT
CDR3: CASSRPGGTEAFF
D: -
size: few
V: TRBV6-5
J: TRBJ1-1

DNA: TGCGCCAGCAGCTTGGATCTAGGAGCAAATGAAAAACTGTTTTTT
CDR3: CASSLDLGANEKLFF
D: -
size: -
V: TRBV5-1
J: TRBJ1-4

DNA: TGCGCCAGCAGCCAAGAATCCGGGACAGGGTCTTTCGCTGGGGCCAACGTCCTGACTTTC
CDR3: CASSQESGTGSFAGANVLTF
D: TRBD1
size: -
V: TRBV4-1
J: TRBJ2-6

DNA: TGCGCCAGCACCTTAGGACAGGGTGGCTATAATTCACCCCTCCACTTT
CDR3: CASTLGQGGYNSPLHF
D: TRBD1
size: -
V: TRBV5-1
J: TRBJ1-6

DNA: TGTGCCAGCCTGACGGTGGGACATCAGAACACTGAAGCTTTCTTT
CDR3: CASLTVGHQNTEAFF
D: -
size: few
V: TRBV28
J: TRBJ1-1

DNA: TGCGCCAGCAGCCAAGAAAGGGCAGGGGGACAGACCCAGTACTTC
CDR3: CASSQERAGGQTQYF
D: TRBD1
size: -
V: TRBV4-1
J: TRBJ2-5